What follows are 29 T cell receptor beta chains derived from one specimen sequenced in a study of cytomegalovirus exposure and HLA in healthy donors. Amplification used 60 Vbeta primers and 13 Jbeta primers. Produced via immunoSEQ multiplex PCR; TCRdb's table is partial and in-frame only. The sample contains about 170,000 clones, about four fifths of which appear only once. Material for sequencing was PBMCs. Receptors were obtained from a girl aged 10-17 years in good health and CMV-seropositive.

The V and J genes are TRBV28 and TRBJ1-2; D possibly corresponds to TRBD1 (5 bases). From germline, CDR1 is MDHEN and CDR2 SYDVKM. The V end lost 7 bases, the J end lost 7 bases, and 19 bases lay between the germline ends. CDR3 size: 14 residues. Here the CDR3 DNA reads TGTGCCAGCAACCCGGGTGGGGGGAAGGGTGGCTACACCTTC. Translated: CASNPGGGKGGYTF.

This chain links TRBV7-2 with TRBJ1-2; 9 bases are a match to TRBD1. This CDR3 spans 15 amino acids. Germline trimming cut 1 base from V and 7 bases from J; bases unmatched to any gene: 7. The germline V gene encodes CDR1 SGHTA and CDR2 FQGNSA. Written as DNA, the CDR3 is TGTGCCAGCAGCTTAGTGGGGACAGGGTTTAGTGGCTACACCTTC. This codes for CASSLVGTGFSGYTF.

This clone has just one count. The gene calls are TRBV4-2 and TRBJ2-1, with D maybe TRBD2 (6 bases). Germline assignment: CDR1 LGHNA and CDR2 YNFKEQ. V lost 0 bases and J 0 bases, leaving 21 bases between the germline ends. The CDR3 extends over 20 amino acids. The CDR3 is CASSQDQFPSARSSYNEQFF. The CDR3 coding sequence is TGTGCCAGCAGCCAAGATCAGTTTCCTAGCGCGAGGAGCTCCTACAATGAGCAGTTCTTC.

The CDR3 here is CASSKGQGDTEAFF. The CDR3 DNA is TGCGCCAGCAGCAAGGGACAGGGTGACACTGAAGCTTTCTTT. This chain joins TRBV5-1 and TRBJ1-1, with 9 bases identical to TRBD1. The germline V gene encodes CDR1 SGHRS and CDR2 YFSETQ. The CDR3 has 14 residues. Germline trimming cut 4 bases from V and 3 bases from J; bases unmatched to any gene: 4.

This clone turned up a few times. The chain has TRBV4-3 and TRBJ1-5, with unresolved D. Germline V lookup: CDR1 LGHNA, CDR2 YSLEER. Deletions cut 0 bases from V and 5 bases from J, with 8 bases between. This CDR3 has 14 residues. The CDR3 loop is CASSQDPKYQPQHF. The CDR3, as DNA: TGCGCCAGCAGCCAAGATCCAAAATATCAGCCCCAGCATTTT.

The chain recombines TRBV28 with TRBJ1-2, with 11 bases aligning to TRBD1. The CDR3 consists of 16 residues. Germline V gene data show CDR1 as MDHEN and CDR2 as SYDVKM. Germline trimming cut 7 bases from V and 4 bases from J; bases unmatched to any gene: 11. In DNA form, the CDR3 reads TGTGCCAGCACCGCCCCGGACAGGGGGCGGGGCTATGGCTACACCTTC. Translation: CASTAPDRGRGYGYTF.

This chain uses TRBV27 with TRBJ1-4; D call uncertain. The V end was cut by 5 bases, the J end by 0 bases, with 13 bases between. CDR3 size: 16 residues. CDR1 is MNHEY and CDR2 is SMNVEV in the germline V gene (reference sequence). CDR3 coding DNA: TGTGCCAGCAGTCCCGTGGCAAGTGCAACTAATGAAAAACTGTTTTTT. Translation gives CASSPVASATNEKLFF. The entire variable domain, with the rest obtained from reference TRBV27 and TRBJ1-4, is as follows: EAQVTQNPRYLITVTGKKLTVTCSQNMNHEYMSWYRQDPGLGLRQIYYSMNVEVTDKGDVPEGYKVSRKEKRNFPLILESPSPNQTSLYFCASSPVASATNEKLFFGSGTQLSVL.

The chain links TRBV19 to TRBJ1-1, with a possible D match to TRBD1 (5 bases). Per the germline V gene, CDR1 is LNHDA and CDR2 is SQIVND (reference sequence). V lost 6 bases, J lost 1 base, and 15 bases lay in between. The CDR3 extends over 15 amino acids. CDR3 region: CASSRGKRRNTEAFF. In nucleotides, the CDR3 is TGTGCCAGTAGCCGGGGGAAGAGGCGGAACACTGAAGCTTTCTTT.

The V and J genes are TRBV7-9 and TRBJ1-4; D is perhaps TRBD1 (5 bases). V dropped 1 base and J dropped 7 bases, with 16 bases sitting between them. CDR1 is SEHNR, CDR2 FQNEAQ, per germline (reference sequence). CDR3 size: 16 residues. In DNA, the CDR3 is TGTGCCAGCAGCTTAGGCTGGGGCCCGTCGAGTGAAAAACTGTTTTTT. Amino acid sequence: CASSLGWGPSSEKLFF.

This chain uses TRBV11-2 with TRBJ2-2; no firm D call. V shed 3 bases and J shed 3 bases, with 11 bases lying between them. CDR3 length: 15 residues. Per germline, CDR1 SGHAT and CDR2 FQNNGV. This chain's CDR3 is CASSLSIRDTGELFF. The CDR3 region has the DNA TGTGCCAGCAGCTTGAGTATCCGAGACACCGGGGAGCTGTTTTTT.

This clone was picked up one time. The J gene is TRBJ2-7, the V gene TRBV29-1, with 9 bases fitting TRBD1. The CDR3 covers 13 residues. Germline CDR1 reads SQVTM; CDR2 reads ANQGSEA. Trimming took 4 bases from V and 5 from J; bases not matched to a gene: 6. CDR3: CSVVGQGSHEQYF. CDR3 in DNA: TGCAGCGTTGTGGGACAGGGATCCCACGAGCAGTACTTC.

The gene calls are TRBV27 and TRBJ2-1; D possibly corresponds to TRBD2 (7 bases). Trimming took 4 bases from V and 6 from J, leaving 16 bases between them. The V gene's germline CDR1 is MNHEY and CDR2 SMNVEV (reference sequence). CDR3 length equals 15 residues. In DNA form, the CDR3 reads TGTGCCAGCAGTTCAGCGGGACATAGGCTCAATGAGCAGTTCTTC. Its protein is CASSSAGHRLNEQFF.

The chain couples TRBV11-1 to TRBJ1-2, with TRBD1 identical over 9 bases. Germline V gene sequence: CDR1 SGHAT, CDR2 FQDESV (reference sequence). Trimming at V came to 2 bases and at J to 2 bases, leaving 6 bases not matched to a gene. This CDR3 is built from 16 residues. CDR3 coding DNA: TGTGCCAGCAGCTTAAACCGGGACAGGGAGAACTATGGCTACACCTTC. Protein: CASSLNRDRENYGYTF.

The chain carries TRBV28 and TRBJ2-1, with D maybe TRBD2 (6 bases). Trimming left V 11 bases short and J 4 bases short, with 18 bases between. The CDR3 has 14 residues. CDR1 is MDHEN and CDR2 is SYDVKM in the germline V gene. In nucleotides, the CDR3 is TGTGCCGGCCGGCGCGGGGCAGGTTACAATGAGCAGTTCTTC. It is translated as CAGRRGAGYNEQFF.

V and J are TRBV7-2 and TRBJ2-7; D is unresolved. Deletions cut 1 base from V and 2 bases from J, with 9 bases between. This CDR3 comprises 14 residues. Germline assignment: CDR1 SGHTA and CDR2 FQGNSA. CDR3 in amino acids: CASSLVSPAYEQYF. In nucleotides, the CDR3 is TGTGCCAGCAGCTTAGTAAGCCCGGCCTACGAGCAGTACTTC.

The chain couples TRBV7-3 to TRBJ1-1; no definite D call. V lost 5 bases and J lost 3, with 10 bases in between. CDR1 and CDR2 (germline): SGHTA, FQGTGA. This CDR3 has 13 residues. The CDR3 loop is CASSQGGYTEAFF. The CDR3 DNA is TGTGCCAGCAGCCAAGGAGGGTACACTGAAGCTTTCTTT.

The rearrangement uses TRBV19 and TRBJ2-7, with 7 bases identical to TRBD1. Germline CDR1 and CDR2: LNHDA and SQIVND (reference sequence). This CDR3 is built from 15 residues. V trimming: 5 bases; J trimming: 4 bases; junction bases outside the gene matches: 11. The CDR3 loop is CASSSLQGVSYEQYF. The CDR3 DNA follows: TGTGCCAGTAGTTCTCTGCAGGGGGTTTCGTACGAGCAGTACTTC. The complete variable domain, with remaining parts taken from reference TRBV19 and TRBJ2-7, reads DGGITQSPKYLFRKEGQNVTLSCEQNLNHDAMYWYRQDPGQGLRLIYYSQIVNDFQKGDIAEGYSVSREKKESFPLTVTSAQKNPTAFYLCASSSLQGVSYEQYFGPGTRLTVT.

Turning to this clone: An end of the junction does not agree with germline; a read error may underlie this. V and J are TRBV29-1 and TRBJ2-7; 8 nucleotides agree with TRBD2. CDR3 length: 16 residues. Germline assignment: CDR1 SQVTM and CDR2 ANQGSEA. This CDR3 is CSAEDLIAGSSYEQYF. The CDR3 nucleotides read TGCAGCGCTGAAGACTTGATAGCGGGGAGCTCCTACGAGCAGTACTTC.

V usage is TRBV7-9 and J usage is TRBJ2-7; TRBD1 matches 7 bases. Germline values: CDR1 SEHNR, CDR2 FQNEAQ (reference sequence). CDR3 size: 16 residues. V lost 5 bases to trimming and J lost 0 bases; unmatched junction nucleotides: 10. For the CDR3, the DNA is TGTGCCAGCAGCCTTAGTACAGGGGCAAGCTCCTACGAGCAGTACTTC. Encoded protein: CASSLSTGASSYEQYF.

The J gene is TRBJ2-2, the V gene TRBV2, with D possibly matching TRBD1 (6 bases). The CDR3 contains 16 residues. V dropped 3 bases and J dropped 3 bases, with 14 bases sitting between them. Germline V gives CDR1 SNHLY, CDR2 FYNNEI. The CDR3 loop reads CASSDSQGSDTGELFF. The CDR3 DNA reads as TGTGCCAGCAGTGACAGCCAGGGGTCCGACACCGGGGAGCTGTTTTTT.

The rearrangement uses TRBV20-1 and TRBJ2-7; D not certain. CDR1 DFQATT and CDR2 SNEGSKA come from the germline V gene (reference sequence). This CDR3 is 11 amino acids long. V was trimmed by 3 bases and J by 5 bases, leaving 8 bases between them. Here the CDR3 DNA reads TGCAGTGCTAGTACTACGCACGAGCAGTACTTC. Amino acid sequence: CSASTTHEQYF.

This chain links TRBV28 with TRBJ2-2, with 7 bases fitting TRBD1. J lost 0 bases, V lost 7 bases, and 2 bases had no gene match. Germline loops: CDR1 MDHEN, CDR2 SYDVKM. The CDR3 consists of 14 residues. In nucleotides, the CDR3 is TGTGCCAGCATTGGGACAGCGAACACCGGGGAGCTGTTTTTT. Residues: CASIGTANTGELFF.

This chain joins TRBV9 and TRBJ1-2; possible D gene TRBD1, 5 bases. The CDR3 totals 12 residues. From germline, CDR1 is SGDLS and CDR2 YYNGEE. Trimming removed 4 bases from V and 6 bases from J, with 10 bases in between. CDR3 loop: CASSQGDDGYTF. The CDR3 bases are TGTGCCAGCAGCCAGGGTGACGATGGCTACACCTTC.

The J gene is TRBJ1-4, the V gene TRBV5-1, with TRBD1 matching over 7 bases. From germline, CDR1 is SGHRS and CDR2 YFSETQ. V was pared by 4 bases and J by 10 bases, with 22 bases of the junction left unmatched. This CDR3 is 18 amino acids long. The CDR3 nucleotides are TGCGCCAGCAGCCGGGACCAAAACCTACAGGGGACTTTTGGAAAACTGTTTTTT. It translates to CASSRDQNLQGTFGKLFF. The whole variable domain, filled in from reference TRBV5-1 and TRBJ1-4, reads KAGVTQTPRYLIKTRGQQVTLSCSPISGHRSVSWYQQTPGQGLQFLFEYFSETQRNKGNFPGRFSGRQFSNSRSEMNVSTLELGDSALYLCASSRDQNLQGTFGKLFFGSGTQLSVL.

The CDR3 sequence is CASSQDLAPQETQYF. The CDR3 DNA reads as TGCGCCAGCAGCCAAGACCTAGCGCCTCAAGAGACCCAGTACTTC. The chain carries TRBV4-1 and TRBJ2-5, with D perhaps matching TRBD2 (6 bases). Germline CDR1 and CDR2: MGHRA and YSYEKL. V was clipped by 0 bases and J by 2 bases, with 10 bases between them. The CDR3 extends over 15 amino acids.

On this clone: One junction end does not reproduce the germline sequence, and a read error may be involved. This chain uses TRBV11-2 with TRBJ2-5, with D maybe TRBD2 (5 bases). The germline gives CDR1 SGHAT, CDR2 FQNNGV. The CDR3 covers 15 residues. In DNA, the CDR3 is TGTGCCAGCAGCTTAGAATTTTGGCTAGCCGAGACCCGGTACTTC. Translating gives CASSLEFWLAETRYF.

The CDR3 spells CAWSVGQKVQPQHF. The CDR3 coding sequence is TGTGCCTGGAGTGTTGGACAGAAGGTCCAGCCCCAGCATTTT. The chain joins TRBV30 to TRBJ1-5; possibly TRBD1 for D (6 bases). Trimming stripped 0 bases from V and 7 bases from J, with 13 bases between. This CDR3 has 14 amino acids. Germline-derived CDR1 and CDR2 are GTSNPN and SVGIG (reference sequence).

The rearrangement joins TRBV2 to TRBJ1-3, with TRBD1 matching 9 bases. Unmatched junction bases numbered 6, after V lost 8 bases and J lost 4 bases. Germline V gene lookup returns CDR1 SNHLY and CDR2 FYNNEI. The CDR3 extends over 14 amino acids. In nucleotides, the CDR3 is TGTGCCAGCGGATGGACAGGGGAAGGAAACACCATATATTTT. Protein sequence: CASGWTGEGNTIYF.

The chain uses TRBV4-3 and TRBJ2-1; D remains ambiguous. CDR3 length equals 13 residues. Germline CDR1 reads LGHNA; CDR2 reads YSLEER. V lost 0 bases, J lost 9 bases, and 9 bases lay in between. As DNA, the CDR3 is TGCGCCAGCAGCCAAGACCCTGCAGGTGAGCAGTTCTTC. The encoded protein is CASSQDPAGEQFF.